These 24 T cell receptor beta chains share one sample of origin, sequenced in a study of blood T cell repertoires in COVID-19. The table came from immunoSEQ multiplex PCR; TCRdb's copy has only in-frame clones and leaves some out. There are some 150,000 clones in the sample; more than 75% occur only once, and 3.5% to 4.5% lies in the top ten. The source material was peripheral blood. Receptors originate from a man in his sixties with acute or convalescent COVID-19.

This chain joins TRBV14 and TRBJ2-1; 7 nucleotides agree with TRBD2. Germline CDR1 and CDR2: SGHDN and FVKESK. The CDR3 has 17 residues. With V trimmed by 4 bases and J by 2 bases, 11 bases remained unmatched. The DNA of the CDR3 is TGTGCCAGCAGCCCCCGGGTAGGGCTAGCGGCCTACAATGAGCAGTTCTTC. Translation gives CASSPRVGLAAYNEQFF.

V is TRBV2 and J is TRBJ1-1, with 8 positions matching TRBD1. Germline trimming cut 8 bases from V and 5 bases from J; bases unmatched to any gene: 7. Germline lookup yields CDR1 SNHLY and CDR2 FYNNEI. This CDR3 contains 13 residues. The CDR3: CASLRTGLTEAFF. The CDR3 DNA reads as TGTGCCAGCCTACGGACAGGGCTTACTGAAGCTTTCTTT. The variable domain in full, completed from reference TRBV2 and TRBJ1-1, reads EPEVTQTPSHQVTQMGQEVILRCVPISNHLYFYWYRQILGQKVEFLVSFYNNEISEKSEIFDDQFSVERPDGSNFTLKIRSTKLEDSAMYFCASLRTGLTEAFFGQGTRLTVV.

There are many counts of this clone. The CDR3 loop is CASRGTAYEQYF. CDR3 in DNA: TGTGCCAGCAGAGGGACAGCCTACGAGCAGTACTTC. The chain combines TRBV28 with TRBJ2-7; 7 nucleotides align to TRBD1. Germline V gene sequence: CDR1 MDHEN, CDR2 SYDVKM. V was pared by 6 bases and J by 2 bases, with 1 base of the junction left unmatched. CDR3 length equals 12 residues.

The J gene is TRBJ2-5, the V gene TRBV7-3, with TRBD1 matching over 9 bases. Germline V lookup: CDR1 SGHTA, CDR2 FQGTGA. This CDR3 has 15 amino acids. J was trimmed by 5 bases and V by 3 bases; bases with no gene match: 7. The CDR3 sequence: CASSFGTGMGETQYF. The CDR3 DNA is TGTGCCAGCAGCTTTGGGACAGGGATGGGGGAGACCCAGTACTTC. Complete variable domain (other parts from reference TRBV7-3 and TRBJ2-5): GAGVSQTPSNKVTEKGKYVELRCDPISGHTALYWYRQSLGQGPEFLIYFQGTGAADDSGLPNDRFFAVRPEGSVSTLKIQRTERGDSAVYLCASSFGTGMGETQYFGPGTRLLVL.

This rearrangement joins TRBV19 to TRBJ1-5; the D is unclear. Germline assignment: CDR1 LNHDA and CDR2 SQIVND (reference sequence). Between the trimmed V and J ends, which lost 4 bases and 0 bases, there was a span of 10 bases. This CDR3 has 15 residues. CDR3 residues: CASSRSRDSNQPQHF. CDR3 sequence (DNA): TGTGCCAGTAGTAGATCGAGAGATAGCAATCAGCCCCAGCATTTT.

This clone was counted once. The DNA is left out, because the CDR3 cannot be placed on it with certainty; the CDR3 is given as TCRdb lists it. The chain's CDR3 is CASRLGWGGGSNQPQHF. The chain links TRBV12-2 to TRBJ1-5. TRBV12-2 is assigned pseudogene status. From its first to its last residue, the CDR3 has 17 amino acids.

The chain uses TRBV10-2 and TRBJ2-1; 11 bases are shared with TRBD2. This CDR3 comprises 16 residues. Germline lookup yields CDR1 WSHSY and CDR2 SAAADI. Trimming removed 7 bases from V and 3 bases from J; junction bases left unmatched: 8. The CDR3 DNA sequence: TGCGCCAGCACCGGACTAGCGGGTCCCCTCTACAATGAGCAGTTCTTC. It codes for CASTGLAGPLYNEQFF.

The chain carries TRBV5-1 and TRBJ2-1; 9 bases align to TRBD1. Germline V gene lookup returns CDR1 SGHRS and CDR2 YFSETQ. This CDR3 comprises 16 residues. Losses at the gene ends were 0 bases for V and 6 bases for J; bases not matched to a gene: 7. This CDR3 reads CASSLGTGGGFNEQFF. The CDR3 DNA is TGCGCCAGCAGCTTGGGAACAGGGGGCGGATTCAATGAGCAGTTCTTC.

This clone was seen only once. The chain has TRBV2 and TRBJ2-7; D remains unclear. This CDR3 is 12 amino acids long. The germline CDR1 and CDR2 sequences are SNHLY and FYNNEI. V was shortened by 8 bases and J by 0 bases, with 8 bases between the two germline ends. This CDR3 is CASELSSYEQYF. CDR3 nucleotide sequence: TGTGCCAGCGAGTTGAGCTCCTACGAGCAGTACTTC.

This chain uses TRBV7-3 with TRBJ2-3; 8 bases line up with TRBD2. This CDR3 has 15 amino acids. In germline, CDR1 is SGHTA, CDR2 FQGTGA. V dropped 3 bases and J dropped 0; count of bases not matched to a gene: 2. The CDR3 bases are TGTGCCAGCAGCTTGCTAGCGGGCAGCACAGATACGCAGTATTTT. It encodes CASSLLAGSTDTQYF.

This clone was observed a few times. The chain couples TRBV5-1 to TRBJ2-1, with 12 bases identical to TRBD2. The germline CDR1 and CDR2 sequences are SGHRS and YFSETQ. This CDR3 has 15 amino acids. J lost 2 bases, V lost 5 bases, and 2 bases had no gene match. Here the CDR3 DNA reads TGCGCCAGCAGGTCTAGCGGGAGGGCCTACAATGAGCAGTTCTTC. It is translated as CASRSSGRAYNEQFF.

The rearrangement joins TRBV7-7 to TRBJ2-5; 16 bases are a match to TRBD2. Germline lookup yields CDR1 SSHAT and CDR2 FNYEAQ (reference sequence). V lost 4 bases to trimming and J lost 5 bases; unmatched junction nucleotides: 7. This CDR3 is 17 amino acids long. For the CDR3, the DNA is TGTGCCAGCAGCTGGGGACTAGCGGGAGGGCCCTCGGAGACCCAGTACTTC. Translation: CASSWGLAGGPSETQYF.

The chain carries TRBV7-6 and TRBJ2-7; the D gene is possibly TRBD2 (5 bases). Germline CDR1 reads SGHVS; CDR2 reads FNYEAQ. The CDR3 spans 16 residues. V was shortened by 2 bases and J by 5 bases, with 19 bases between the two germline ends. The CDR3 region is CASSLRPGVVSNEQYF. CDR3 coding DNA: TGTGCCAGCAGCTTACGACCCGGGGTTGTATCGAACGAGCAGTACTTC.

The chain is built from TRBV5-1 and TRBJ2-3; D remains unclear. Germline-derived CDR1 and CDR2 are SGHRS and YFSETQ. Trimming left V 1 base short and J 1 base short, with 10 bases between. This CDR3 comprises 15 residues. The CDR3 DNA reads TGCGCCAGCAGCTTGCGAGGCACCGGCACAGATACGCAGTATTTT. It yields the protein CASSLRGTGTDTQYF. The full variable domain, rest sourced from reference TRBV5-1 and TRBJ2-3, is KAGVTQTPRYLIKTRGQQVTLSCSPISGHRSVSWYQQTPGQGLQFLFEYFSETQRNKGNFPGRFSGRQFSNSRSEMNVSTLELGDSALYLCASSLRGTGTDTQYFGPGTRLTVL.

CDR3 region: CASKGTAEQYF. The DNA of the CDR3 is TGTGCCAGCAAGGGGACAGCCGAGCAGTACTTC. The chain couples TRBV6-5 to TRBJ2-7; 7 bases fit TRBD1. Germline CDR1 reads MNHEY; CDR2 reads SVGAGI. The ends lost 7 bases at V and 6 bases at J; junction bases unmatched: 3. This CDR3 is built from 11 residues.

Concerning this clone: At the DNA level, this CDR3 is encoded by other sequences in the same sample as well. This chain joins TRBV28 and TRBJ2-5, with TRBD1 identical over 9 bases. Per the germline V gene, CDR1 is MDHEN and CDR2 is SYDVKM. Trimming took 7 bases from V and 2 from J; bases not matched to a gene: 11. This CDR3 contains 16 residues. The CDR3 sequence is CASTNQRQGGQETQYF. DNA of the CDR3: TGTGCCAGCACTAACCAACGACAGGGGGGGCAAGAGACCCAGTACTTC.

This clone was counted between two and nine times. J is TRBJ1-1 and V is TRBV9; unclear D gene. V was clipped by 0 bases and J by 7 bases, with 7 bases between them. The CDR3 is 12 amino acids. The V gene's germline CDR1 is SGDLS and CDR2 YYNGEE. This CDR3 reads CASSVATVEAFF. CDR3 DNA sequence: TGTGCCAGCAGCGTAGCTACAGTTGAAGCTTTCTTT.

CDR3 residues: CASGPLGQGGYGYTF. CDR3 DNA: TGTGCCAGCGGGCCCCTTGGACAGGGTGGCTATGGCTACACCTTC. J is TRBJ1-2 and V is TRBV27; 8 bases map to TRBD1. The J segment lost 4 bases and the V segment lost 8 bases, leaving 12 bases of the junction unmatched. This CDR3 spans 15 amino acids. Per the germline V gene, CDR1 is MNHEY and CDR2 is SMNVEV (reference sequence).

The chain couples TRBV5-1 to TRBJ1-2; D perhaps matches TRBD1 (6 bases). V lost 2 bases and J 3 bases, leaving 8 bases between the germline ends. The CDR3 length is 13 residues. Germline V gives CDR1 SGHRS, CDR2 YFSETQ. The CDR3 DNA follows: TGCGCCAGCAGCTTCCGGACAGACTATGGCTACACCTTC. Translated, it gives CASSFRTDYGYTF. The full variable domain, completed using reference TRBV5-1 and TRBJ1-2, is KAGVTQTPRYLIKTRGQQVTLSCSPISGHRSVSWYQQTPGQGLQFLFEYFSETQRNKGNFPGRFSGRQFSNSRSEMNVSTLELGDSALYLCASSFRTDYGYTFGSGTRLTVV.

The J gene is TRBJ2-7, the V gene TRBV3-1 (or the pseudogene TRBV3-2); D is possibly TRBD2 (6 bases). Trimming took off 8 bases at V and 3 bases at J, with 20 bases between the two ends. CDR3 size: 15 residues. CDR1 is LGHDT, CDR2 YNNKEL, per germline (reference sequence). Here the CDR3 DNA reads TGTGCCAGCGTTCCAAGCGGGCCAAATAACTACGAGCAGTACTTC. It is translated as CASVPSGPNNYEQYF.

This clone was picked up a small number of times. The gene calls are TRBV19 and TRBJ1-1; D not certain. The CDR3 is made up of 13 amino acids. V gave up 2 bases and J gave up 0 bases, with 4 bases separating them. Per germline, CDR1 LNHDA and CDR2 SQIVND (reference sequence). The CDR3 loop is CASSISMNTEAFF. The CDR3 DNA reads TGTGCCAGTAGTATAAGCATGAACACTGAAGCTTTCTTT.

CDR3 region: CASSFAGDVDNQPQHF. The CDR3 bases are TGTGCCAGCAGTTTCGCAGGGGACGTCGACAATCAGCCCCAGCATTTT. V usage is TRBV28 and J usage is TRBJ1-5, with D possibly being TRBD1 (6 bases). From germline, CDR1 is MDHEN and CDR2 SYDVKM. The CDR3 contains 16 residues. V was clipped by 3 bases and J by 3 bases, with 15 bases between them.

This clone was detected only once. The chain recombines TRBV30 with TRBJ1-1, with unresolved D. The V and J ends lost 3 bases and 0 bases respectively, with 5 bases between them. CDR1 and CDR2 (germline): GTSNPN, SVGIG (reference sequence). This CDR3 has 12 residues. CDR3 region: CAWSRLNTEAFF. CDR3 bases: TGTGCCTGGAGCAGGTTGAACACTGAAGCTTTCTTT.

This chain uses TRBV10-3 with TRBJ2-1; 15 bases are shared with TRBD2. J lost 8 bases, V lost 5 bases, and 16 bases had no gene match. The CDR3 is made up of 19 amino acids. Looked up from germline, CDR1 is ENHRY and CDR2 is SYGVKD. This CDR3 is CAISRGLAGGPRNPDEQFF. CDR3 in DNA: TGTGCCATCAGTCGCGGACTAGCGGGAGGGCCCCGTAACCCCGATGAGCAGTTCTTC.